This is a list of T cell receptor beta chains from one sample in a study of a mutant IDH1 vaccine in newly diagnosed glioma. Assay used: immunoSEQ multiplex PCR; TCRdb lists only in-frame clones, some missing. The sample lists about 25,000 clones, about 78% occurring once. These receptors' antigens are unknown. Sequencing used PBMCs, obtained from a glioma patient whose treatment included an IDH1 peptide vaccine. The source is a woman aged 18-29 years with glioma. CDR3s leave out the opening cysteine and the closing phenylalanine or tryptophan.

J gene: TRBJ2-1; V gene: TRBV7-9; CDR3 protein: ASSLVGSYNEQF
J gene: TRBJ1-2; V gene: TRBV20-1; CDR3 protein: STTPGQGYT
J gene: TRBJ1-1; V gene: TRBV7-2; CDR3 protein: ASSFGQGRTEAF
J gene: TRBJ2-3; V gene: TRBV9; CDR3 protein: ASSVVTTDTQY
J gene: TRBJ2-3; V gene: TRBV5-6; CDR3 protein: ASRPAGGTDTQY
J gene: TRBJ1-2; V gene: TRBV7-8; CDR3 protein: ASSSKGGFSYGYT
J gene: TRBJ2-1; V gene: TRBV6-1; CDR3 protein: ASSDTGEVDEQF
J gene: TRBJ2-1; V gene: TRBV19; CDR3 protein: ASSIVGGDYNEQF
J gene: TRBJ1-2; V gene: TRBV19; CDR3 protein: ASSPGAGLNYGYT
J gene: TRBJ1-5; V gene: TRBV6-1; CDR3 protein: ASSATVSNQPQH
J gene: TRBJ1-1; V gene: TRBV7-9; CDR3 protein: ASSLGTANTEAF
J gene: TRBJ2-7; V gene: TRBV6-6; CDR3 protein: ASSPGGTQRNEQY
J gene: TRBJ2-7; V gene: TRBV4-1; CDR3 protein: ASSQGTGGRSYEQY
J gene: TRBJ2-7; V gene: TRBV6-6; CDR3 protein: ASSRISGTGPYEQY
J gene: TRBJ2-7; V gene: TRBV7-6; CDR3 protein: ASSHPLHPEQY
J gene: TRBJ2-7; V gene: TRBV5-1; CDR3 protein: ASSLSETYEQY
J gene: TRBJ1-2; V gene: TRBV7-8; CDR3 protein: ASTFGGGGYT
J gene: TRBJ2-1; V gene: TRBV7-9; CDR3 protein: ASSSSKGQGRGEQF
J gene: TRBJ2-3; V gene: TRBV11-2; CDR3 protein: ASSLGFSGPPTDTQY
J gene: TRBJ1-5; V gene: TRBV18; CDR3 protein: ASSLDRESQPQH
J gene: TRBJ1-1; V gene: TRBV25-1; CDR3 protein: ASTREVGAEAF
J gene: TRBJ1-2; V gene: TRBV13; CDR3 protein: ASSQERQSYYGYT
J gene: TRBJ1-2; V gene: TRBV6-1; CDR3 protein: ASKEGGYGYT
J gene: TRBJ2-3; V gene: TRBV6-1; CDR3 protein: ASSGTAGLTDTQY
J gene: TRBJ2-7; V gene: TRBV4-2; CDR3 protein: ASSQGQFAYEQY
J gene: TRBJ2-7; V gene: TRBV11-1; CDR3 protein: ASSYAGNRYEQY
J gene: TRBJ2-3; V gene: TRBV2; CDR3 protein: ASSEEGTSGHTQY
J gene: TRBJ1-2; V gene: TRBV6-5; CDR3 protein: ASSADSYGYT
J gene: TRBJ2-2; V gene: TRBV21-1; CDR3 protein: AIVRGRTGRNGELF
J gene: TRBJ1-1; V gene: TRBV5-6; CDR3 protein: ASSWGQRHTEAF
J gene: TRBJ2-7; V gene: TRBV13; CDR3 protein: ASSPERGGSYEQY
J gene: TRBJ2-7; V gene: TRBV4-1; CDR3 protein: ASSPTSGRLSYEQY
J gene: TRBJ1-2; V gene: TRBV5-1; CDR3 protein: ASSSGTPNFHYGYT
J gene: TRBJ2-7; V gene: TRBV28; CDR3 protein: ASSFITSSYEQY
J gene: TRBJ2-2; V gene: TRBV18; CDR3 protein: ASSPPVSGRPNTGELF
J gene: TRBJ1-1; V gene: TRBV25-1; CDR3 protein: ASRGQGAEAF
J gene: TRBJ1-1; V gene: TRBV19; CDR3 protein: ASSMGVAF
J gene: TRBJ2-7; V gene: TRBV6-1; CDR3 protein: ATLDYEQY
J gene: TRBJ1-1; V gene: TRBV6-5; CDR3 protein: ASSSRFWGEAF
J gene: TRBJ2-7; V gene: TRBV7-9; CDR3 protein: ASSSFGTGVYEQY
J gene: TRBJ2-7; V gene: TRBV7-2; CDR3 protein: ASSQGLAGGISYEQY
J gene: TRBJ2-3; V gene: TRBV7-9; CDR3 protein: ASSSLADTQY
J gene: TRBJ1-1; V gene: TRBV5-1; CDR3 protein: ASSLAGTVTEAF
J gene: TRBJ2-7; V gene: TRBV7-2; CDR3 protein: ASTGKSGTAYEQY
J gene: TRBJ2-7; V gene: TRBV27; CDR3 protein: ASSLRGTSPHYEQY
J gene: TRBJ2-7; V gene: TRBV5-1; CDR3 protein: ASSLDRGYEQY
J gene: TRBJ2-7; V gene: TRBV6-5; CDR3 protein: ASYDRETYEQY
J gene: TRBJ2-5; V gene: TRBV15; CDR3 protein: ATSNGLAGGQETQY
J gene: TRBJ1-1; V gene: TRBV5-4; CDR3 protein: ASSSPGNEAF
J gene: TRBJ2-5; V gene: TRBV6-6; CDR3 protein: ASSTSRDTETQY
J gene: TRBJ1-2; V gene: TRBV19; CDR3 protein: ASSTPGLHYGYT
J gene: .; V gene: TRBV5-6; CDR3 protein: ASSPLAGATYEQY
J gene: TRBJ1-5; V gene: TRBV4-1; CDR3 protein: ASSRGTGLRGDQPQH
J gene: TRBJ1-1; V gene: TRBV18; CDR3 protein: ASSPRITEAF
J gene: TRBJ1-1; V gene: TRBV5-6; CDR3 protein: ASSLGAGARTEAF
J gene: TRBJ1-1; V gene: TRBV6-5; CDR3 protein: ASSHRGEAF
J gene: TRBJ1-6; V gene: TRBV7-8; CDR3 protein: ASRGPRSPLH